Sequencing of this T cell receptor (beta chain) was carried out in a study of T cell responses to AZD1222 COVID-19 vaccine. General study findings and limits: Baseline seropositives among AZD1222 recipients totaled only 5 to 7. The span of vaccine-associated CD4 TCRs extended across spike, with dominance at 160-218 and 743-854. Nearly half of spike-specific TCRs reportedly target variant regions that are unmutated in the B.1.351 and B.1.1.7 variants. None of the repertoires were sampled until the peak T cell response had passed.

V was shortened by 1 base and J by 4 bases, with 7 bases between the two germline ends. The CDR3 length is 13 residues. Remarks on this clone: The antigen is not known.

Profiled with immunoSEQ multiplex PCR; TCRdb holds only in-frame clones, not every one. The profile shows roughly 200,000 clones, about 92% of them singletons. The source of this sequence is an adult in good health. This chain joins TRBV12-3 or TRBV12-4 and TRBJ1-2, with a weak D call TRBD1 (5 bases). The sample here was peripheral blood, taken on day 0 of MenACWY control vaccination. The CDR3 reads CASSLEGTYGYTF. For the CDR3, the DNA is TGTGCCAGCAGTTTAGAGGGGACCTATGGCTACACCTTC.